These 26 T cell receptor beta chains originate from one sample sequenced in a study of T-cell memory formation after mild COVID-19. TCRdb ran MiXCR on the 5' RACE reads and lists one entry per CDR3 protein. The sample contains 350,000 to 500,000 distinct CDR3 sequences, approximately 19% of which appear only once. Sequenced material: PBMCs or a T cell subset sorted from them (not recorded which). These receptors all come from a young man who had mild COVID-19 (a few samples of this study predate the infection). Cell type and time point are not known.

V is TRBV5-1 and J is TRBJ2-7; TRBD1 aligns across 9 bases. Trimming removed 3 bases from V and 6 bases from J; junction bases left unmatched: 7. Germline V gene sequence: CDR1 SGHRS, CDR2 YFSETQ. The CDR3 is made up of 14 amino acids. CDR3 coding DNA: TGCGCCAGCAGCTCGGGGACAGGGACCCCCGAGCAGTACGTC. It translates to CASSSGTGTPEQYV.

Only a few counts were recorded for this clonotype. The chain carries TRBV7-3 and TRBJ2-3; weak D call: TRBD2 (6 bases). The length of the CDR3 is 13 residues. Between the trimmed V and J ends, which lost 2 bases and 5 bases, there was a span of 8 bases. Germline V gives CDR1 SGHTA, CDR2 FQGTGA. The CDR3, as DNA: TGTGCCAGCAGCTTAGTGGAGGGAGATACGCAGTATTTT. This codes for CASSLVEGDTQYF.

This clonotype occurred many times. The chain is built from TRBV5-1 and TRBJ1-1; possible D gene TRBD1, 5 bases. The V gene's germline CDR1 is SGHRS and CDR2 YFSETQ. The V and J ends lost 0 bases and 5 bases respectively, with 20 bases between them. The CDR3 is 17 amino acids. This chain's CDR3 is CASSLAFRVQGGTEAFF. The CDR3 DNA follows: TGCGCCAGCAGCTTGGCGTTTCGGGTCCAGGGCGGAACTGAAGCTTTCTTT.

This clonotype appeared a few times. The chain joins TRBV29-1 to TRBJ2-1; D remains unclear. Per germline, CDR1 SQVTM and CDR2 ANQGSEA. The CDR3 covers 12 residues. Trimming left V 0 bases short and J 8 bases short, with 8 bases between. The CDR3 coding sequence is TGCAGCGTTGAAGAGGCCGGGCATGAGCAGTTCTTC. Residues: CSVEEAGHEQFF.

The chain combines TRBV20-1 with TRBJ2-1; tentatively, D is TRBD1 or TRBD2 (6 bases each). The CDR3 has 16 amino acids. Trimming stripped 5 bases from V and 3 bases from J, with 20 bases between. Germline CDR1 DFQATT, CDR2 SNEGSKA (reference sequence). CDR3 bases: TGCAGTGCTGGGGGCCCCGGGGCGGGGCGCTACAATGAGCAGTTCTTC. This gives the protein CSAGGPGAGRYNEQFF.

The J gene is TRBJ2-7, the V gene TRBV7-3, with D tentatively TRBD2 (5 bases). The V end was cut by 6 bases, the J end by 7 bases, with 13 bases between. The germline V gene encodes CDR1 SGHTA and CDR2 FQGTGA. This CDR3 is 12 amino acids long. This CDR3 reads CASRSGPGEQYF. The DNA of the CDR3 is TGTGCCAGCAGGAGCGGACCCGGGGAGCAGTACTTC.

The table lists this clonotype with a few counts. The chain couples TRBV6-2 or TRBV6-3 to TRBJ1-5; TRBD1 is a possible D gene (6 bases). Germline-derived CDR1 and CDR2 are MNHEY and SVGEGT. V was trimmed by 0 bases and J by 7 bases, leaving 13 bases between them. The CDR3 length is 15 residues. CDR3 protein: CASSYSSGGEQPQHF. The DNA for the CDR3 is TGTGCCAGCAGTTACTCGAGCGGGGGCGAACAGCCCCAGCATTTT.

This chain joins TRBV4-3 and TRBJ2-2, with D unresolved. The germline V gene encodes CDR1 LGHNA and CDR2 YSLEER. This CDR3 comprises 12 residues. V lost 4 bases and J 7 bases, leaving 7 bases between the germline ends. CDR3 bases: TGCGCCAGCAGCCGGGAAGGCGGGGAGCTGTTTTTT. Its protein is CASSREGGELFF.

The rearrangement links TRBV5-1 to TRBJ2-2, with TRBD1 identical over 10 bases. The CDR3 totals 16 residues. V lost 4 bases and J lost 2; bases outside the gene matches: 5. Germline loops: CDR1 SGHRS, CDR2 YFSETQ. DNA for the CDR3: TGCGCCAGCAGCCCCTGGACAGGGGGAAACACCGGGGAGCTGTTTTTT. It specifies CASSPWTGGNTGELFF. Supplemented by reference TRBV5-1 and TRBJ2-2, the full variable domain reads KAGVTQTPRYLIKTRGQQVTLSCSPISGHRSVSWYQQTPGQGLQFLFEYFSETQRNKGNFPGRFSGRQFSNSRSEMNVSTLELGDSALYLCASSPWTGGNTGELFFGEGSRLTVL.

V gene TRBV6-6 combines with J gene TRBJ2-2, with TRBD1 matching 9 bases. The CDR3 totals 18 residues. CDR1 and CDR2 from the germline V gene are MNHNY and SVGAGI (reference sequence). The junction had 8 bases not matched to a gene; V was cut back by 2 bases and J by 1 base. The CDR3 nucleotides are TGTGCCAGCAGTTACCCGCCGACAGGGGGAATGAACACCGGGGAGCTGTTTTTT. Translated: CASSYPPTGGMNTGELFF.

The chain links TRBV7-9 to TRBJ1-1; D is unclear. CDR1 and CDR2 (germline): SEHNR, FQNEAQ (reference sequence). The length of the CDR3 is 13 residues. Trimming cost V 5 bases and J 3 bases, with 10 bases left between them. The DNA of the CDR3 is TGTGCCAGCAGCCATACCCGGGACACTGAAGCTTTCTTT. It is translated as CASSHTRDTEAFF.

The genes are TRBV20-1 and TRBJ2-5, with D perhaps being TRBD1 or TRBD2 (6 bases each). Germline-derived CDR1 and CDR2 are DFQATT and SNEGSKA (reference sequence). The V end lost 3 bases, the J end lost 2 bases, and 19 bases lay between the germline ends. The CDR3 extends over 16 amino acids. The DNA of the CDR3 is TGCAGTGCTAGGAAGGGGGTGGGCGGGACACAAGAGACCCAGTACTTC. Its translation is CSARKGVGGTQETQYF.

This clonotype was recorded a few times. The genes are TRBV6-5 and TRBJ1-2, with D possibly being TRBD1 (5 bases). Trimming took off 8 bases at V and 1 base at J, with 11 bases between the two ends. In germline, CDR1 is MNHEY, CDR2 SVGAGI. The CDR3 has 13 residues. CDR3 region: CASRTRVNYGYTF. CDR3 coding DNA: TGTGCCAGCCGGACCAGGGTTAACTATGGCTACACCTTC.

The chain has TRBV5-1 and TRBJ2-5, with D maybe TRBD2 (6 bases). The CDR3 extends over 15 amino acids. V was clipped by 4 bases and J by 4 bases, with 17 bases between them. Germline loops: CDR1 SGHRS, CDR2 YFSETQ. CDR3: CASSLGWGVGETQYF. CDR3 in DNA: TGCGCCAGCAGCCTCGGATGGGGGGTAGGAGAGACCCAGTACTTC. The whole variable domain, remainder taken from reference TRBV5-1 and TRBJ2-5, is KAGVTQTPRYLIKTRGQQVTLSCSPISGHRSVSWYQQTPGQGLQFLFEYFSETQRNKGNFPGRFSGRQFSNSRSEMNVSTLELGDSALYLCASSLGWGVGETQYFGPGTRLLVL.

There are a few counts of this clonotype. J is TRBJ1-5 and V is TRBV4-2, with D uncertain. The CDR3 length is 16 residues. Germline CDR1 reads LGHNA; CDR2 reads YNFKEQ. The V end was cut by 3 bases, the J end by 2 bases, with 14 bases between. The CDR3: CASSHIGFGGNQPQHF. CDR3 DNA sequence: TGTGCCAGCAGCCATATAGGGTTCGGTGGCAATCAGCCCCAGCATTTT.

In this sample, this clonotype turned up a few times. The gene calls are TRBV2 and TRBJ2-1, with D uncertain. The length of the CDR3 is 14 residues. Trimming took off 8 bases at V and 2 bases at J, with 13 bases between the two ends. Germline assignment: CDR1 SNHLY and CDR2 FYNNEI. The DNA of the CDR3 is TGTGCCAGCGCTTTGGGATCCACCTACAATGAGCAGTTCTTC. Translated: CASALGSTYNEQFF.

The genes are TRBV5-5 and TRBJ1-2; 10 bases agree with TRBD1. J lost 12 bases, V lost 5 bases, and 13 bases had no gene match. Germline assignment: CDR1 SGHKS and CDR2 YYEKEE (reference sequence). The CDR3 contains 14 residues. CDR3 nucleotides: TGTGCCAGCAGACCCGATCCGGGACAGGGGAAGGACACCTTC. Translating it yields CASRPDPGQGKDTF. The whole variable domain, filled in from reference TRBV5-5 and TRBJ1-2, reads DAGVTQSPTHLIKTRGQQVTLRCSPISGHKSVSWYQQVLGQGPQFIFQYYEKEERGRGNFPDRFSARQFPNYSSELNVNALLLGDSALYLCASRPDPGQGKDTFGSGTRLTVV.

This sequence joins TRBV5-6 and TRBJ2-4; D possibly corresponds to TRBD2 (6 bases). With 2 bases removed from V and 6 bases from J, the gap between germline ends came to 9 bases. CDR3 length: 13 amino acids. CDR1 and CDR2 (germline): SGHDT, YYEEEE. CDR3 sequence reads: CASSFGRLNIQYF. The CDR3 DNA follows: TGTGCCAGCAGCTTTGGGAGGTTAAACATTCAGTACTTC.

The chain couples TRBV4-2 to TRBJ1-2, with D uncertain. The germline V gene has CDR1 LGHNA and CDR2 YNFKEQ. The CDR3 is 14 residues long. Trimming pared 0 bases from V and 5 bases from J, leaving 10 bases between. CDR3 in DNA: TGTGCCAGCAGCCAAGACCACGGGAGTTATGGCTACACCTTC. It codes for CASSQDHGSYGYTF.

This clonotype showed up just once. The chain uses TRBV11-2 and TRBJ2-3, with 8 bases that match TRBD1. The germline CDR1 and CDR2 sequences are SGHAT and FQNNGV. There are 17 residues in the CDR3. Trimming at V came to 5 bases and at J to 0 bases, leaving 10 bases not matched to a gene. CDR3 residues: CASSLTRGQVSTDTQYF. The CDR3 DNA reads TGTGCCAGCAGCCTAACCCGGGGACAGGTCAGCACAGATACGCAGTATTTT. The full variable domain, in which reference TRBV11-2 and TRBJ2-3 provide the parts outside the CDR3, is EAGVAQSPRYKIIEKRQSVAFWCNPISGHATLYWYQQILGQGPKLLIQFQNNGVVDDSQLPKDRFSAERLKGVDSTLKIQPAKLEDSAVYLCASSLTRGQVSTDTQYFGPGTRLTVL.

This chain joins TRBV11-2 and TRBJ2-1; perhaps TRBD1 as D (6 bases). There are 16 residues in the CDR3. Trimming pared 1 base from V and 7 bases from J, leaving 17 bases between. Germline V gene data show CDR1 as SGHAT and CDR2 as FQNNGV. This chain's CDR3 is CASSLGRRGYTNEQFF. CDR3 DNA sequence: TGTGCCAGCAGCTTAGGGAGAAGGGGGTACACAAATGAGCAGTTCTTC.

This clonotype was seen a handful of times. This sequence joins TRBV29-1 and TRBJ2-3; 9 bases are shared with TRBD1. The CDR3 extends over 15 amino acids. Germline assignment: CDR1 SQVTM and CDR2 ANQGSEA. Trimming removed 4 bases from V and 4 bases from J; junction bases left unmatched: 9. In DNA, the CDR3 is TGCAGCGTTGCTGGGGACAGGGCTCTGTCAGATACGCAGTATTTT. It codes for CSVAGDRALSDTQYF.

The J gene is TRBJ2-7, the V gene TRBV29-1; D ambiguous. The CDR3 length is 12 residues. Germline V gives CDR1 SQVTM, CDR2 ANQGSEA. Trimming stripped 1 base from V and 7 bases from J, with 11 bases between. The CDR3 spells CSVEGPSREQYF. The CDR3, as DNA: TGCAGCGTTGAAGGGCCCTCAAGGGAGCAGTACTTC.

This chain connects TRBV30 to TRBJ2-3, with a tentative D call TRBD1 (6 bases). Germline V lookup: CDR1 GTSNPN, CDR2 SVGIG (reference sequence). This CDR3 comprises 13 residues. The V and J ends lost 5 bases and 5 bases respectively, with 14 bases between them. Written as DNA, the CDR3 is TGTGCCTGGGATCCTCAGGGGAGAGATACGCAGTATTTT. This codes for CAWDPQGRDTQYF.

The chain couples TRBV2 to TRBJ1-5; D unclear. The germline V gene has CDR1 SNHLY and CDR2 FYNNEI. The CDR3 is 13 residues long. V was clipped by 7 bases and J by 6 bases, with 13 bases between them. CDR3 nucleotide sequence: TGTGCCAGCATCGGGGAATCCGCTCAGCCCCAGCATTTT. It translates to CASIGESAQPQHF.

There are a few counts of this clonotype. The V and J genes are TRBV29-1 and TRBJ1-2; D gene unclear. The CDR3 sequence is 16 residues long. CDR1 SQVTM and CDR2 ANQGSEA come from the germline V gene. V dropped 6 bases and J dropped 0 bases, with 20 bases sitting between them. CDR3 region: CSVGSGRRTTNYGYTF. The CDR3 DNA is TGCAGCGTCGGTTCGGGCCGGCGTACTACTAACTATGGCTACACCTTC.